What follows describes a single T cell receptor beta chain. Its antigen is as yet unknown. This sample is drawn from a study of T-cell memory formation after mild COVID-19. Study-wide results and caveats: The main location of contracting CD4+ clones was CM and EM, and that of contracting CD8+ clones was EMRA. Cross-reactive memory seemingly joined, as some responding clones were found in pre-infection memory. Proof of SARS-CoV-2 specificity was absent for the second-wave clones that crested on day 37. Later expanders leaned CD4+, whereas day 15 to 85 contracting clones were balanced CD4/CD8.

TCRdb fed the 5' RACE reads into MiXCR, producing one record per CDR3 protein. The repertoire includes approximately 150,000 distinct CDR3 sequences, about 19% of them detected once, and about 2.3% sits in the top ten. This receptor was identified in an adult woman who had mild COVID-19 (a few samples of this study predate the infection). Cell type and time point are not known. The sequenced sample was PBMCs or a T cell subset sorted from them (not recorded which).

CDR3 in amino acids: CASSPYRDSNQPQHF. The DNA for the CDR3 is TGTGCCAGCAGTCCCTACAGAGATAGCAATCAGCCCCAGCATTTT. The chain combines TRBV6-6 with TRBJ1-5; D is ambiguous. Germline V gives CDR1 MNHNY, CDR2 SVGAGI (reference sequence). V lost 5 bases and J lost 0, with 11 bases in between. This CDR3 contains 15 residues.